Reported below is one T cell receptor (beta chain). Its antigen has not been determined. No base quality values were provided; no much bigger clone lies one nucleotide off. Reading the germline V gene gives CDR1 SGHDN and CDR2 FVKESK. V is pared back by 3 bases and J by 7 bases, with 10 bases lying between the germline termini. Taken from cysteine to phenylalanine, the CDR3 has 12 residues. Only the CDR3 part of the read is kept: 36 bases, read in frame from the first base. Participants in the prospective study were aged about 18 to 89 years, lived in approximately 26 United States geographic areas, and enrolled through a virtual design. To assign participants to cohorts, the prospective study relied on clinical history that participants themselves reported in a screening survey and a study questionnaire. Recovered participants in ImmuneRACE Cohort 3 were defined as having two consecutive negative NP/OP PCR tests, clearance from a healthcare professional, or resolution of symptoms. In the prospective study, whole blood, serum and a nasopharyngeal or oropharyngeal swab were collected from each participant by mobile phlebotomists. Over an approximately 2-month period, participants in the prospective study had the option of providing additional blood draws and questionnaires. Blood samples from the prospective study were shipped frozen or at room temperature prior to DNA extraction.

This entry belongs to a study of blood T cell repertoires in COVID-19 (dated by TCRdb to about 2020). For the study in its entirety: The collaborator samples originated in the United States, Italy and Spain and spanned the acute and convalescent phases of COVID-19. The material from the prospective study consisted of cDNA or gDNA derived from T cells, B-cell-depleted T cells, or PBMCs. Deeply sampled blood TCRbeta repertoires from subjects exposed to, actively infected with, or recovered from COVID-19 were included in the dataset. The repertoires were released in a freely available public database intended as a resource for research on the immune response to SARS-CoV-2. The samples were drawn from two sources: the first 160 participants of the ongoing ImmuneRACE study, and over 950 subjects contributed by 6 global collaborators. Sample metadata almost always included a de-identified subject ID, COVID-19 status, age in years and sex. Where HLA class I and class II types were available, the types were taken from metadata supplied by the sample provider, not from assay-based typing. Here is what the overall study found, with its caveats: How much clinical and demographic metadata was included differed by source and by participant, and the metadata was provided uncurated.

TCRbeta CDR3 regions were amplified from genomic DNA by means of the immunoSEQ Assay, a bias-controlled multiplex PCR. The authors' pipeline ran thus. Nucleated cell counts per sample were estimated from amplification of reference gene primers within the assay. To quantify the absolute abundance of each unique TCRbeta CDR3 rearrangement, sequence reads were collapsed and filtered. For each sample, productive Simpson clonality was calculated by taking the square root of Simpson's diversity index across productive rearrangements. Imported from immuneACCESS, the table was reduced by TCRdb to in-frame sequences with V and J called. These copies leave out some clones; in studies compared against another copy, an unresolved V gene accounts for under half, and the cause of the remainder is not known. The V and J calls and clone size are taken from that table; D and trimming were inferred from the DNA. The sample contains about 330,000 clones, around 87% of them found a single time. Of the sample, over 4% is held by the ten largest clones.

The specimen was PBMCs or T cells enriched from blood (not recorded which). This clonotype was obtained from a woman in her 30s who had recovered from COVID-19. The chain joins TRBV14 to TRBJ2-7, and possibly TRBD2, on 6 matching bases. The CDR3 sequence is CASSHTGVEQYF. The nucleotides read TGTGCCAGCAGCCACACGGGGGTTGAGCAGTACTTC.